The sequence of this T cell receptor (beta chain) was determined in a study of blood T cell repertoires in COVID-19. Study context: T cells, B-cell-depleted T cells, or PBMCs supplied cDNA or gDNA.

This CDR3 is built from 14 residues. V lost 5 bases to trimming and J lost 4 bases; unmatched junction nucleotides: 5. CDR1 is SEHNR, CDR2 FQNEAQ, per germline (reference sequence). Those enrolled, adults aged roughly 18 to 100 years, came from some 23 US areas. In the original processing: How many nucleated cells were present was estimated from reference gene primer amplification. The repertoire was sequenced with immunoSEQ multiplex PCR; TCRdb's copy has only in-frame clones and lacks some. V, J and clone size reflect that table, while D and trimming were determined from the DNA. Altogether about 210,000 clones are present, about 91% being singletons, with the ten largest covering 10%.

The sequenced material came from PBMCs or T cells enriched from blood (not recorded which). The genes are TRBV7-9 and TRBJ1-5; 7 bases match TRBD1. The sequence derives from a young man with acute COVID-19. CDR3 sequence (DNA): TGTGCCAGCAGCCCGACAGGGTTTAATCAGCCCCAGCATTTT. This encodes CASSPTGFNQPQHF.